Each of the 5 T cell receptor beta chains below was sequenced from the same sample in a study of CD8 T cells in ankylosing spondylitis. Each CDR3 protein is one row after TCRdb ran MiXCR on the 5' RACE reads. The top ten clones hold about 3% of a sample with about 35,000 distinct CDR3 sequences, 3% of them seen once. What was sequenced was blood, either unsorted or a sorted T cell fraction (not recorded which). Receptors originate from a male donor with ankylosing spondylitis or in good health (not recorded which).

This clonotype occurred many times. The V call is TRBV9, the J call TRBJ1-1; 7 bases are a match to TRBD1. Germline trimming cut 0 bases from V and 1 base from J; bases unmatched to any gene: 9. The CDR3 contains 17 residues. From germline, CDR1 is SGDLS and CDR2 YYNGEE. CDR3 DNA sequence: TGTGCCAGCAGCGTAGAACTTCAGGGGGGTTCGAACACTGAAGCTTTCTTT. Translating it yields CASSVELQGGSNTEAFF.

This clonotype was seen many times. The CDR3 DNA reads as TGTGCCAGCAGTTACGCGGACCCTTACGAGCAGTACGTC. It specifies CASSYADPYEQYV. The genes are TRBV6-5 and TRBJ2-7; D is ambiguous. CDR3 length: 13 amino acids. The V end lost 2 bases, the J end lost 4 bases, and 9 bases lay between the germline ends. The germline gives CDR1 MNHEY, CDR2 SVGAGI.

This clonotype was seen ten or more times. The chain's CDR3 is CTSGRKQGSSSSYEQYV. The CDR3 nucleotides read TGCACCAGCGGGAGAAAACAGGGCTCCAGTAGCTCCTACGAGCAGTACGTC. The chain couples TRBV1 to TRBJ2-7; TRBD1, the table's D call, was not compared with the DNA. TRBV1 is tagged as a pseudogene. The CDR3 runs to 17 residues.

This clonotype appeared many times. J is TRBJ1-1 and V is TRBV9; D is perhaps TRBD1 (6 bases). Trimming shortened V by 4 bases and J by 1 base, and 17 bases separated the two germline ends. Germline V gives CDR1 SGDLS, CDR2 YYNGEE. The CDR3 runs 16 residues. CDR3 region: CASSPTWGGGNTEAFF. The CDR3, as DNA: TGTGCCAGCAGCCCTACCTGGGGGGGCGGGAACACTGAAGCTTTCTTT.

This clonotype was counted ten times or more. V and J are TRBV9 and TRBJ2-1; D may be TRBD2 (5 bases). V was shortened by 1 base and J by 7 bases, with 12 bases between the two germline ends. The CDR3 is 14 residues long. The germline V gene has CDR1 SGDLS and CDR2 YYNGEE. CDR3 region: CASSVMRVGNEQFF. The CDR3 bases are TGTGCCAGCAGCGTAATGAGGGTCGGGAATGAGCAGTTCTTC.